Included here is one TCR beta chain sequence, with context. In germline, CDR1 is GTSNPN, CDR2 SVGIG (reference sequence). The V end lost 0 bases, the J end lost 6 bases, and 12 bases lay between the germline ends. The CDR3 has 15 amino acids. These data originate in a study of identifying expanded T cells in peripheral blood. Only in-frame clones appear in the TCRdb table, and some are missing; sequencing was by immunoSEQ multiplex PCR. The sample includes more than 85,000 clones, about 87% of them seen just once. The sample comprised blood. The clonotype originates from a person aged 18 to 75 in good health. The genes are TRBV30 and TRBJ1-6, with D unclear. In DNA, the CDR3 is TGTGCCTGGAGTGTACAAGGAGGGCGTAATTCACCCCTCCACTTT. As protein: CAWSVQGGRNSPLHF.